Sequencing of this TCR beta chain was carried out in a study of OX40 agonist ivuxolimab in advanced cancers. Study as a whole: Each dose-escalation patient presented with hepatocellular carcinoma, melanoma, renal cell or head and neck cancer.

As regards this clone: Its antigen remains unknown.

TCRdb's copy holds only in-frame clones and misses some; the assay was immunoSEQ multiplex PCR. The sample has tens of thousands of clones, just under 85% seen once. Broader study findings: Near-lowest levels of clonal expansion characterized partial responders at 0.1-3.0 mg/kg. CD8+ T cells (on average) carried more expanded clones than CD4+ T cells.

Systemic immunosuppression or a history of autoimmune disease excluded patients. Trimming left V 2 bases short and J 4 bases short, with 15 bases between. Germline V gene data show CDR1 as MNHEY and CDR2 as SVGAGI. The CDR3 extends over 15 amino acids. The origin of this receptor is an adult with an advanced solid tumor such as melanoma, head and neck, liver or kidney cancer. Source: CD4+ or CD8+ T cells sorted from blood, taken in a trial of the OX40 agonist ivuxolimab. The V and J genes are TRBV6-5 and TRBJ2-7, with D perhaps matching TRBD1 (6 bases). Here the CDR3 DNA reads TGTGCCAGCAGTTACCGTAGGGGGTTCTCGTACGAGCAGTACTTC. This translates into CASSYRRGFSYEQYF.